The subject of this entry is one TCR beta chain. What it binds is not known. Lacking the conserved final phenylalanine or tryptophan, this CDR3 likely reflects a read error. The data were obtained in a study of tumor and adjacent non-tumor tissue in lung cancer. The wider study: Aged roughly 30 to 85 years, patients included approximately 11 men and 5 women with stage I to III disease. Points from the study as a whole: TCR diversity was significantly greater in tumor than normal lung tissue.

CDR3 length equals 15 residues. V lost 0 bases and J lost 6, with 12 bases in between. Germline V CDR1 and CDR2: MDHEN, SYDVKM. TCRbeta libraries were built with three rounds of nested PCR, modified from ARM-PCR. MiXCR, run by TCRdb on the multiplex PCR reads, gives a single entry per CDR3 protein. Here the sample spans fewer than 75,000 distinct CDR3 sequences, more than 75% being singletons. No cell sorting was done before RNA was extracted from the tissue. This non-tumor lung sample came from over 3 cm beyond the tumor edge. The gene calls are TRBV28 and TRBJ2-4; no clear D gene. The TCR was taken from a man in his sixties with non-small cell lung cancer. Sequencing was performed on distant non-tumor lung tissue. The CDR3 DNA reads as TGTGCCAGCAGTTTATGCCCCCTACCCATAAACATTCAGTACCTC. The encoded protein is CASSLCPLPINIQYL.